The 3 T cell receptor beta chains in this list originate from one sample, sequenced in a study of shared clonotypes between healthy human individuals. TCRdb's table, derived via immunoSEQ multiplex PCR, lists solely in-frame clones and lacks some. The sample has more than 1,200,000 clones; 98% are singletons. Sequences were obtained from naive CD4+ T cells sorted from blood. As to subset: CD45RA+ positively selected. The receptor source for this set is a man aged 30 to 45 in good health.

V is TRBV4-3 and J is TRBJ1-5; no clear D gene. Trimming took 0 bases from V and 1 from J, leaving 13 bases between them. The CDR3 has 17 amino acids. Germline CDR1 is LGHNA and CDR2 is YSLEER. The CDR3 DNA reads as TGCGCCAGCAGCCAAGATACCAGGACGAGAAGCAATCAGCCCCAGCATTTT. Its protein is CASSQDTRTRSNQPQHF.

This clone was detected a few times. The chain couples TRBV10-3 to TRBJ1-5; TRBD1 might be the D (5 bases). There are 15 residues in the CDR3. Germline CDR1 is ENHRY and CDR2 is SYGVKD. The V end was cut by 4 bases, the J end by 1 base, with 11 bases between. The CDR3 DNA sequence: TGTGCCATCAGTGCGGGACCCGCAAGCAATCAGCCCCAGCATTTT. Protein sequence: CAISAGPASNQPQHF.

The rearrangement uses TRBV27 and TRBJ1-3; D might be TRBD1 (5 bases). The CDR3 is 15 amino acids. Trimming shortened V by 5 bases and J by 4 bases, and 15 bases separated the two germline ends. Germline-derived CDR1 and CDR2 are MNHEY and SMNVEV (reference sequence). The CDR3 DNA reads as TGTGCCAGCAGTCCGGGAAGGGGAATAGGAAACACCATATATTTT. This gives the protein CASSPGRGIGNTIYF.